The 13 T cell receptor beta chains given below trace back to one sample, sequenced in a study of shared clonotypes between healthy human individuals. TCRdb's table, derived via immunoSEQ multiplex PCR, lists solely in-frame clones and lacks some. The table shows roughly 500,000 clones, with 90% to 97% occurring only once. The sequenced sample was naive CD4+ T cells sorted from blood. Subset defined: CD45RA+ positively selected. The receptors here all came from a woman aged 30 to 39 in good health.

CDR3 in amino acids: CAWSKGVGSSYEQYF. The CDR3 DNA follows: TGTGCCTGGAGTAAGGGGGTGGGCAGCTCCTACGAGCAGTACTTC. The V call is TRBV30, the J call TRBJ2-7; a possible D gene is TRBD1 (6 bases). CDR3 size: 15 residues. The V end lost 2 bases, the J end lost 0 bases, and 14 bases lay between the germline ends. The germline V gene encodes CDR1 GTSNPN and CDR2 SVGIG (reference sequence).

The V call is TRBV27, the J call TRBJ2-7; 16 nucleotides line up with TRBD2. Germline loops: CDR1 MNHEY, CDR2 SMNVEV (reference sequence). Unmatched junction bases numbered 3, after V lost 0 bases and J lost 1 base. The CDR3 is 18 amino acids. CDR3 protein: CASSLSGLAGGRSYEQYF. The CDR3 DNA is TGTGCCAGCAGTTTATCGGGACTAGCGGGAGGGAGGTCCTACGAGCAGTACTTC.

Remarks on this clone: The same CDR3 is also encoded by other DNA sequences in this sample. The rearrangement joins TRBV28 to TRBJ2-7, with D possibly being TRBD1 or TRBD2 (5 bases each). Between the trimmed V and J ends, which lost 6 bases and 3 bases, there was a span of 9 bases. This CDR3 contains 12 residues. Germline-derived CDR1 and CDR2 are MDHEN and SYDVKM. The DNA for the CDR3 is TGTGCCAGCAGCCCAGGGAGCTACGAGCAGTACTTC. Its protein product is CASSPGSYEQYF. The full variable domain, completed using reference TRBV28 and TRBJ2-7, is DVKVTQSSRYLVKRTGEKVFLECVQDMDHENMFWYRQDPGLGLRLIYFSYDVKMKEKGDIPEGYSVSREKKERFSLILESASTNQTSMYLCASSPGSYEQYFGPGTRLTVT.

The CDR3 sequence is CASSPSPAGASAGANVLTF. CDR3 sequence (DNA): TGTGCCAGCAGCCCCTCCCCGGCGGGAGCATCGGCTGGGGCCAACGTCCTGACTTTC. The rearrangement joins TRBV7-6 to TRBJ2-6, with 7 bases aligning to TRBD2. The CDR3 has 19 amino acids. The V and J ends lost 5 bases and 2 bases, in that order; junction bases with no gene match: 15. Looked up from germline, CDR1 is SGHVS and CDR2 is FNYEAQ. Full variable domain (remainder filled in from reference TRBV7-6 and TRBJ2-6): GAGVSQSPRYKVTKRGQDVALRCDPISGHVSLYWYRQALGQGPEFLTYFNYEAQQDKSGLPNDRFSAERPEGSISTLTIQRTEQRDSAMYRCASSPSPAGASAGANVLTFGAGSRLTVL.

Written as DNA, the CDR3 is TGTGCCAGCAGTTTAAGCACTAGCGGGGGCTGGCGTGAGCAGTTCTTC. Translation: CASSLSTSGGWREQFF. This chain uses TRBV28 with TRBJ2-1; 11 bases align to TRBD2. There are 16 residues in the CDR3. Germline V gene lookup returns CDR1 MDHEN and CDR2 SYDVKM. Unmatched junction bases numbered 9, after V lost 2 bases and J lost 9 bases.

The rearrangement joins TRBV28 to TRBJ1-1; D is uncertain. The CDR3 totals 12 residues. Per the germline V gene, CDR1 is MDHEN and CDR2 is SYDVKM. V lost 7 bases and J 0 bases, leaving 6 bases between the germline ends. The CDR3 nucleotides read TGTGCCAGCAAACGACTGAACACTGAAGCTTTCTTT. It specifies CASKRLNTEAFF.

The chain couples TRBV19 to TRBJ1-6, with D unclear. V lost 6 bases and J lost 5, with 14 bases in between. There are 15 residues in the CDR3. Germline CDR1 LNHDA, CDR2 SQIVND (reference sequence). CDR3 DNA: TGTGCCAGTAGAAAGACGACGGCTGATAATTCACCCCTCCACTTT. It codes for CASRKTTADNSPLHF.

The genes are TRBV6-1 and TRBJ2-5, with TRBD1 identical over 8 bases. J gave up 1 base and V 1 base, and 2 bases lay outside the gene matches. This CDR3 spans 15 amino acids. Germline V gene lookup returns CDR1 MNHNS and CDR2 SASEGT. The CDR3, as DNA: TGTGCCAGCAGTGAAGGTGGGACAGGCCAAGAGACCCAGTACTTC. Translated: CASSEGGTGQETQYF.

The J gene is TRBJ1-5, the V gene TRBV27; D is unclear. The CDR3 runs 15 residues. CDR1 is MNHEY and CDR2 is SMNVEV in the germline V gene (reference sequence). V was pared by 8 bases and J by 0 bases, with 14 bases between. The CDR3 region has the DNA TGTGCCAGCTCCCGAGGGTATAATAGCAATCAGCCCCAGCATTTT. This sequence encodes CASSRGYNSNQPQHF.

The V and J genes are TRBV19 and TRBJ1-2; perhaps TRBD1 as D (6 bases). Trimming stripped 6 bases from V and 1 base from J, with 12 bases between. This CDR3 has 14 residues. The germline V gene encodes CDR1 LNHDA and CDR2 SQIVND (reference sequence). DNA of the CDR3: TGTGCCAGTAGAAAACAGGGAAATAACTATGGCTACACCTTC. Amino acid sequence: CASRKQGNNYGYTF.

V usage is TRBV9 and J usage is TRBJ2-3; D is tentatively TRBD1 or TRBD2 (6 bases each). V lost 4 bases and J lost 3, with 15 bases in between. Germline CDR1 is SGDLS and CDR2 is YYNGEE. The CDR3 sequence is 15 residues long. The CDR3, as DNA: TGTGCCAGCAGCCCCATGGAGGGGGGTACAGATACGCAGTATTTT. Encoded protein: CASSPMEGGTDTQYF.

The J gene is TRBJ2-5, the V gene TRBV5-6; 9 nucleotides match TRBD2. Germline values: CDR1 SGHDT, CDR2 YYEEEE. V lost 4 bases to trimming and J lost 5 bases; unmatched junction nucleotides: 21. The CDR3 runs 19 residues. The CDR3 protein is CASSPGGSGSPLGGETQYF. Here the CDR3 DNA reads TGTGCCAGCAGCCCGGGAGGTAGCGGGAGTCCCCTCGGAGGGGAGACCCAGTACTTC. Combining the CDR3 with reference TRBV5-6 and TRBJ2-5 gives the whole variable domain DAGVTQSPTHLIKTRGQQVTLRCSPKSGHDTVSWYQQALGQGPQFIFQYYEEEERQRGNFPDRFSGHQFPNYSSELNVNALLLGDSALYLCASSPGGSGSPLGGETQYFGPGTRLLVL.

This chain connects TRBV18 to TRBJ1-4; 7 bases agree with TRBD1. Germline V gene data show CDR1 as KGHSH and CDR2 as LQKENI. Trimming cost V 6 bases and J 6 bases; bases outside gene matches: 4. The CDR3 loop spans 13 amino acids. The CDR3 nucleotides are TGTGCCAGCTCCCCAGGGGGAGATGAAAAACTGTTTTTT. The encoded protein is CASSPGGDEKLFF. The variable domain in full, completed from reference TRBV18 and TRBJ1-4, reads NAGVMQNPRHLVRRRGQEARLRCSPMKGHSHVYWYRQLPEEGLKFMVYLQKENIIDESGMPKERFSAEFPKEGPSILRIQQVVRGDSAAYFCASSPGGDEKLFFGSGTQLSVL.